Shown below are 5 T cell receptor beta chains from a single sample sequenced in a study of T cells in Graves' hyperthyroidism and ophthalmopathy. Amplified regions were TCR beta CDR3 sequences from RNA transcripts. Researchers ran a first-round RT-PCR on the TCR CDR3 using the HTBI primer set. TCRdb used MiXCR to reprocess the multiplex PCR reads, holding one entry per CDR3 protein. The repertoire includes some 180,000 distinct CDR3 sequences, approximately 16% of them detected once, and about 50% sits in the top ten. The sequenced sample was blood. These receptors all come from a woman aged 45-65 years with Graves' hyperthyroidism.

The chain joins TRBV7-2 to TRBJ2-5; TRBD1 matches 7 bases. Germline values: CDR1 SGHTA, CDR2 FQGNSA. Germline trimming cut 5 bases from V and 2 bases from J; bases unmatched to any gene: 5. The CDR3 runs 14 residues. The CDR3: CASSTGQEQETQYF. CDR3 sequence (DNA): TGTGCCAGCAGCACAGGACAGGAACAAGAGACCCAGTACTTC.

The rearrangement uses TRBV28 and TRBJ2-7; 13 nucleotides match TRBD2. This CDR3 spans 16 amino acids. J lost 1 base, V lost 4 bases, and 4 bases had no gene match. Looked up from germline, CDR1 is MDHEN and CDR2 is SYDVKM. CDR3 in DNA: TGTGCCAGCAGTTCATGGACTAGCGGGGGATCCTACGAGCAGTACTTC. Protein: CASSSWTSGGSYEQYF.

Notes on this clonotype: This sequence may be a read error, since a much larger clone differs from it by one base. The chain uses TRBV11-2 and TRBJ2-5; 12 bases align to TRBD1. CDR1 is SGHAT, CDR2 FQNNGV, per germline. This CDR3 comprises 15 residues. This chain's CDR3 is CASRGQGAGQEAQYF. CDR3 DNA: TGTGCCAGCAGGGGACAGGGGGCCGGACAAGAGGCCCAGTACTTC.

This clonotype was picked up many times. CDR3 residues: CASSPETEKLFF. CDR3 bases: TGTGCCAGCTCACCAGAGACAGAAAAACTGTTTTTT. This rearrangement joins TRBV18 to TRBJ1-4; no firm D call. The V end was cut by 2 bases, the J end by 8 bases, with 6 bases between. The CDR3 length is 12 residues. From germline, CDR1 is KGHSH and CDR2 LQKENI.

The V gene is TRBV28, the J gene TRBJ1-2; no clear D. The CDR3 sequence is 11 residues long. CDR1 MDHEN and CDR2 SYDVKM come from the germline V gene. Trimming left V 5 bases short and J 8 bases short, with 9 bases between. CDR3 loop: CASSPEEGYTF. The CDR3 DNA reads TGTGCCAGCAGTCCCGAAGAAGGCTACACCTTC.